This TCR beta chain came from a study of blood T cell repertoires in COVID-19. For the study at large: Italy, Spain and the United States were the sources of the convalescent and acute COVID-19 samples. Sources were T cells, B-cell-depleted T cells, or PBMCs; the material itself was cDNA or gDNA.

Per the original data handling: Using reference gene primer amplification, nucleated cell counts were estimated. Assay used: immunoSEQ multiplex PCR; TCRdb lists only in-frame clones, some missing. That table is the source of V, J and clone size, and D and trimming were worked out from the DNA. The sample carries 160,000 or so clones, 85% recorded once. Seattle patient enrollment occurred during active infection, with longitudinal follow-up thereafter. The length of the CDR3 is 16 residues. Germline values: CDR1 KGHSH, CDR2 LQKENI. Trimming removed 4 bases at V and 3 bases at J, with 17 bases between.

The receptor comes from a woman between 45 and 60 years old with COVID-19, enrolled during active disease. Sequencing used peripheral blood. The J gene is TRBJ2-3, the V gene TRBV18; D gene ambiguous. CDR3 residues: CASSLHSGPVTDTQYF. The CDR3 coding sequence is TGTGCCAGCTCACTTCATAGTGGGCCCGTGACAGATACGCAGTATTTT.